The 5 T cell receptor beta chains presented below share a single source sample, sequenced in a study of T cell responses to AZD1222 COVID-19 vaccine. Clones were sequenced by immunoSEQ multiplex PCR, and TCRdb holds only the in-frame ones, with some missing. The table has under 200,000 clones, 92% seen once. This specimen was peripheral blood, taken on day 0 of AZD1222 vaccination. The source of these receptors is an adult in good health.

The genes are TRBV5-1 and TRBJ1-6, with TRBD1 as a possible D gene (6 bases). The germline gives CDR1 SGHRS, CDR2 YFSETQ. CDR3 length: 13 residues. V was clipped by 4 bases and J by 11 bases, with 13 bases between them. The CDR3 DNA reads as TGCGCCAGCAGCGCAACAGGGATCCCACCCCTCCACTTT. It translates to CASSATGIPPLHF.

The J gene is TRBJ2-7, the V gene TRBV18; TRBD1 agrees at 10 bases. The junction had 3 bases not matched to a gene; V was cut back by 5 bases and J by 2 bases. CDR3 size: 14 residues. Germline loops: CDR1 KGHSH, CDR2 LQKENI. The CDR3 protein is CASSAGQGAYEQYF. CDR3 nucleotides: TGTGCCAGCTCAGCAGGACAGGGGGCCTACGAGCAGTACTTC.

CDR3 loop: CASSQVGGINTEAFF. In nucleotides, the CDR3 is TGTGCCAGCAGCCAAGTAGGGGGGATCAACACTGAAGCTTTCTTT. The V call is TRBV3-1 (or the pseudogene TRBV3-2), the J call TRBJ1-1; possible D gene TRBD1, 6 bases. The V end lost 1 base, the J end lost 2 bases, and 11 bases lay between the germline ends. Looked up from germline, CDR1 is LGHDT and CDR2 is YNNKEL (reference sequence). This CDR3 spans 15 amino acids.

This chain connects TRBV28 to TRBJ1-3, with a weak D call TRBD1 (5 bases). CDR3 length: 14 residues. CDR1 and CDR2 (germline): MDHEN, SYDVKM. Trimming removed 4 bases from V and 4 bases from J, with 11 bases in between. The CDR3 nucleotides read TGTGCCAGCAGTTCGGGGGAGCGGGGAAACACCATATATTTT. Translated, it gives CASSSGERGNTIYF. The entire variable domain, with the rest obtained from reference TRBV28 and TRBJ1-3, is as follows: DVKVTQSSRYLVKRTGEKVFLECVQDMDHENMFWYRQDPGLGLRLIYFSYDVKMKEKGDIPEGYSVSREKKERFSLILESASTNQTSMYLCASSSGERGNTIYFGEGSWLTVV.

This chain connects TRBV5-1 to TRBJ1-5; D is ambiguous. From germline, CDR1 is SGHRS and CDR2 YFSETQ. V lost 4 bases to trimming and J lost 4 bases, with 15 bases between them. The CDR3 is 15 amino acids. Here the CDR3 reads CASSGEGGINQPQHF. The CDR3 coding sequence is TGCGCCAGCAGCGGGGAGGGCGGGATAAATCAGCCCCAGCATTTT.